A selection of T cell receptor beta chains follows, all from one sample in a study of shared clonotypes between healthy human individuals. Using immunoSEQ multiplex PCR, the repertoire was profiled, and TCRdb retains in-frame clones only, with some absent. The sample contains a few hundred thousand clones, 74% of which appear only once. The sample was memory CD4+ T cells sorted from blood. Receptors originate from a man aged 30 to 39 in good health. Both conserved end residues are part of each CDR3. The D gene is left open where the match is weak. For some rows the clone size is stated as once, few or many, or as a class when expanded; others skip it.

abundance	d_gene	v_gene	j_gene	CDR3aa	CDR3nt
-	-	TRBV5-1	TRBJ2-2	CASRSAGQILTGELFF	TGCGCCAGCAGGTCCGCGGGGCAGATCCTCACCGGGGAGCTGTTTTTT
-	-	TRBV28	TRBJ1-1	CASKGAGENTEAFF	TGTGCCAGCAAGGGCGCAGGGGAGAACACTGAAGCTTTCTTT
-	-	TRBV5-6	TRBJ2-1	CASRFWLIVPNEQFF	TGTGCCAGCAGGTTTTGGCTAATAGTCCCCAATGAGCAGTTCTTC
-	TRBD2	TRBV18	TRBJ2-5	CASSPGTMKETQYF	TGTGCCAGCTCGCCCGGGACTATGAAAGAGACCCAGTACTTC
-	-	TRBV9	TRBJ2-1	CASSVRAGTYNEQFF	TGTGCCAGCAGCGTACGGGCAGGGACGTACAATGAGCAGTTCTTC
-	-	TRBV18	TRBJ2-5	CASSPPSNQETQYF	TGTGCCAGCTCACCACCGTCAAACCAAGAGACCCAGTACTTC
-	TRBD1	TRBV5-5	TRBJ2-7	CASSTPRDRDEQYF	TGTGCCAGCAGCACCCCCCGGGACAGGGACGAGCAGTACTTC
few	-	TRBV7-9	TRBJ2-5	CASSLTTTETQYF	TGTGCCAGCAGCTTAACGACCACTGAGACCCAGTACTTC
-	-	TRBV5-3	TRBJ1-4	CARSFGGMLPTTNEKLFF	TGTGCCAGAAGCTTCGGGGGGATGTTGCCAACAACTAATGAAAAACTGTTTTTT
-	TRBD1	TRBV7-8	TRBJ2-5	CASSRQGSVVGETQYF	TGTGCCAGCAGCCGACAGGGAAGTGTGGTTGGAGAGACCCAGTACTTC
-	TRBD1	TRBV11-2	TRBJ2-7	CASSTILGQSYEQYF	TGTGCCAGCAGCACGATCCTGGGACAGTCCTACGAGCAGTACTTC
-	TRBD1	TRBV5-5	TRBJ1-2	CASSPGQGKFYGYTF	TGTGCCAGCAGCCCGGGACAGGGGAAATTCTATGGCTACACCTTC
-	TRBD2	TRBV18	TRBJ2-3	CASSGSRTSFTDTQYF	TGTGCCAGCTCGGGAAGCCGGACTAGCTTCACAGATACGCAGTATTTT
-	-	TRBV28	TRBJ1-5	CASCAPGSNQPQHF	TGTGCCAGCTGTGCCCCCGGGAGTAATCAGCCCCAGCATTTT
once	-	TRBV7-6	TRBJ2-7	CASSPIAGRPYEQYF	TGTGCCAGCAGCCCGATCGCGGGGAGGCCCTACGAGCAGTACTTC
-	-	TRBV25-1	TRBJ2-3	CASSSTIATDTQYF	TGTGCCAGCAGTTCGACAATTGCGACAGATACGCAGTATTTT
-	TRBD2	TRBV18	TRBJ2-7	CASSPQASGSRREQYF	TGTGCCAGCTCACCACAGGCTAGCGGGAGTCGGCGCGAGCAGTACTTC
-	-	TRBV29-1	TRBJ2-2	CSVSYTGELFF	TGCAGCGTTTCGTACACCGGGGAGCTGTTTTTT
-	-	TRBV18	TRBJ2-5	CASAGEETQYF	TGTGCCAGCGCAGGCGAAGAGACCCAGTACTTC
few	-	TRBV14	TRBJ2-1	CASSLAGDWRVEQFF	TGTGCCAGCAGCCTCGCAGGGGACTGGCGGGTGGAGCAGTTCTTC
-	-	TRBV7-9	TRBJ2-5	CASSAQAGSRETQYF	TGTGCCAGCTCCGCGCAGGCCGGGTCTCGGGAGACCCAGTACTTC
few	TRBD2	TRBV5-1	TRBJ2-1	CASGLLAGAEQFF	TGCGCCAGCGGCCTCCTAGCGGGAGCTGAGCAGTTCTTC
-	TRBD2	TRBV5-5	TRBJ2-1	CASSLSLAAYNEQFF	TGTGCCAGCAGCTTGTCGCTAGCGGCTTACAATGAGCAGTTCTTC
-	-	TRBV6-1	TRBJ2-7	CASNSYGYEQYF	TGTGCCAGCAACTCATACGGCTACGAGCAGTACTTC
many	TRBD2	TRBV11-2	TRBJ2-5	CASSFWGGHQETQYF	TGTGCCAGCAGCTTCTGGGGGGGACACCAAGAGACCCAGTACTTC
-	-	TRBV14	TRBJ1-1	CASSQNWRGEAFF	TGTGCCAGCAGCCAAAACTGGCGTGGTGAAGCTTTCTTT
-	TRBD2	TRBV28	TRBJ2-1	CASSTMGGGSNEQFF	TGTGCCAGCAGCACTATGGGGGGAGGGAGCAATGAGCAGTTCTTC
few	-	TRBV28	TRBJ2-2	CASRLRGGFTGELFF	TGTGCCAGCAGGCTACGTGGAGGGTTTACCGGGGAGCTGTTTTTT
-	-	TRBV6-1	TRBJ1-5	CATSDLGSRQPQHF	TGTGCCACCTCTGACCTCGGGTCTCGTCAGCCCCAGCATTTT
-	TRBD2	TRBV2	TRBJ2-5	CASSQRAGVIGTQYF	TGTGCCAGCAGTCAAAGAGCGGGAGTGATTGGGACCCAGTACTTC
-	-	TRBV27	TRBJ2-7	CASSKRVPTYEQYF	TGTGCCAGCAGCAAGCGGGTCCCTACCTACGAGCAGTACTTC
-	-	TRBV5-4	TRBJ2-6	CASSLDLSGANVLTF	TGTGCCAGCAGCTTGGATCTCTCTGGGGCCAACGTCCTGACTTTC
-	-	TRBV15	TRBJ2-1	CATSRDPSNEQFF	TGTGCCACCAGCAGAGATCCGAGCAATGAGCAGTTCTTC
-	-	TRBV19	TRBJ1-5	CASMGDRPDQPQHF	TGTGCCAGTATGGGAGACAGACCCGATCAGCCCCAGCATTTT
many	-	TRBV2	TRBJ1-5	CASSGAEPQPQHF	TGTGCCAGCAGTGGGGCAGAACCTCAGCCCCAGCATTTT
-	-	TRBV5-1	TRBJ2-7	CASSGVTDVEQYF	TGCGCCAGCAGCGGGGTGACGGATGTCGAGCAGTACTTC
-	TRBD1	TRBV5-1	TRBJ2-5	CASSLGQGERETQYF	TGCGCCAGCAGCTTGGGCCAGGGGGAGAGAGAGACCCAGTACTTC
few	-	TRBV18	TRBJ1-1	CASSPTGKLAFF	TGTGCCAGCTCACCGACCGGGAAGCTAGCTTTCTTT
few	-	TRBV11-2	TRBJ2-2	CASSFNTGELFF	TGTGCCAGCAGCTTCAACACCGGGGAGCTGTTTTTT
-	-	TRBV7-2	TRBJ2-5	CASSFQGGGETQYF	TGTGCCAGCAGCTTCCAGGGGGGTGGGGAGACCCAGTACTTC
once	-	TRBV9	TRBJ2-3	CASSPRDQSTDTQYF	TGTGCCAGCAGCCCCCGGGATCAAAGCACAGATACGCAGTATTTT
-	TRBD1	TRBV7-2	TRBJ2-7	CASSLDRARAYEQYF	TGTGCCAGCAGCCTGGACAGGGCGAGGGCCTACGAGCAGTACTTC
-	-	TRBV19	TRBJ2-7	CASSDGSSYEQYF	TGTGCCAGTAGCGACGGAAGCTCCTACGAGCAGTACTTC
-	-	TRBV15	TRBJ1-3	CATSRDIGATGNTIYF	TGTGCCACCAGCAGAGATATCGGGGCCACTGGAAACACCATATATTTT
-	-	TRBV2	TRBJ1-4	CASSDSIATNEKLFF	TGTGCCAGCAGTGATTCGATAGCAACTAATGAAAAACTGTTTTTT
-	TRBD1	TRBV27	TRBJ1-1	CASSYNRGGGTEAFF	TGTGCCAGCAGTTACAACAGGGGAGGAGGAACTGAAGCTTTCTTT
-	TRBD2	TRBV5-4	TRBJ2-1	CASSLGGLAWNEQFF	TGTGCCAGCAGCTTGGGGGGACTAGCATGGAATGAGCAGTTCTTC
few	TRBD2	TRBV9	TRBJ2-1	CASSVGPSGLGNEQFF	TGTGCCAGCAGCGTAGGTCCTAGCGGGCTGGGGAATGAGCAGTTCTTC
medium-sized	-	TRBV7-9	TRBJ1-1	CASSLWVLVNTEAFF	TGTGCCAGCAGCTTGTGGGTTTTGGTGAACACTGAAGCTTTCTTT
-	-	TRBV7-9	TRBJ2-1	CASSLRGSYNEQFF	TGTGCCAGCAGCTTAAGGGGATCCTACAATGAGCAGTTCTTC
-	-	TRBV28	TRBJ2-7	CASSWASYEQYF	TGTGCCAGCAGTTGGGCCAGCTACGAGCAGTACTTC
-	TRBD2	TRBV9	TRBJ2-5	CASSKLGLAGGQETQYF	TGTGCCAGCAGCAAACTCGGACTAGCGGGAGGACAAGAGACCCAGTACTTC
-	-	TRBV10-3	TRBJ1-2	CAISEYGTDYGYTF	TGTGCCATCAGTGAATACGGGACGGACTATGGCTACACCTTC
-	-	TRBV11-2	TRBJ2-4	CASSLVGAMYF	TGTGCCAGCAGCTTAGTGGGAGCAATGTACTTC